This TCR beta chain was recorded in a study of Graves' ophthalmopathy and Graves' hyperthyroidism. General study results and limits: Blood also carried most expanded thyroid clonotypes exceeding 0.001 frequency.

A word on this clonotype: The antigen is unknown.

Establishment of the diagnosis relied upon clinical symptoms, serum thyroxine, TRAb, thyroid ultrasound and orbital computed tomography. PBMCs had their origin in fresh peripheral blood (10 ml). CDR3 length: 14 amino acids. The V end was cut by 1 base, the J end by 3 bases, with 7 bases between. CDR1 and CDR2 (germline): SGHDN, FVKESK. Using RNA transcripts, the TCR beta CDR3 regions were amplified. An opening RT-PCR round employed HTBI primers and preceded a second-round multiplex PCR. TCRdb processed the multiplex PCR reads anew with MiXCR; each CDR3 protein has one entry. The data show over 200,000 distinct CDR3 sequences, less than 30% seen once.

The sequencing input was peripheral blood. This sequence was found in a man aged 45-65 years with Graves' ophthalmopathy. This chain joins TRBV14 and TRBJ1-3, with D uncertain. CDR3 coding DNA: TGTGCCAGCAGCCAAGGGAACATTGGAAACACCATATATTTT. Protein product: CASSQGNIGNTIYF.